These 30 T cell receptor beta chains were all obtained from the same sample, sequenced in a study of regulatory T cells in long-lasting Graves disease. Arm-PCR of CDR3 regions and iRepertoire HTBI primers were used to build TCR beta libraries. One entry per CDR3 protein, called by TCRdb with MiXCR from the multiplex PCR reads. The sample lists roughly 350,000 distinct CDR3 sequences; 16% were seen once. Time point of the sample: newly diagnosed GD, antithyroid drugs for less than 3 months. Researchers made the TCR library from RNA that was extracted from PBMCs. These same data were also listed under a study on T cells in Graves' hyperthyroidism and ophthalmopathy.

The sample in question was peripheral blood mononuclear cells (PBMCs), obtained at new diagnosis, from a patient treated with antithyroid drugs. The receptors were gathered from a man aged 40-49 years with Graves disease.

This clonotype was recorded at least ten times. The gene calls are TRBV24-1 and TRBJ2-5, with D possibly called TRBD1 or TRBD2 (6 bases each). Germline CDR1 reads KGHDR; CDR2 reads SFDVKD. The germline V and J ends were trimmed by 5 bases and 5 bases, with 11 bases remaining between them. The CDR3 contains 13 residues. In nucleotides, the CDR3 is TGTGCCACCAGTGGTCAAGGGGGGGAGACCCAGTACTTC. Its translation: CATSGQGGETQYF.

The chain has TRBV24-1 and TRBJ2-1; D remains unclear. Germline V CDR1 and CDR2: KGHDR, SFDVKD. The CDR3 extends over 13 amino acids. Trimming removed 1 base at V and 9 bases at J, with 9 bases between. The CDR3 DNA sequence: TGTGCCACCAGTGATTTTCCCAGAGGTGAGCAGTTCTTC. Protein product: CATSDFPRGEQFF.

The chain joins TRBV28 to TRBJ2-7, with 8 positions matching TRBD1. CDR3 length: 13 amino acids. CDR1 is MDHEN, CDR2 SYDVKM, per germline. J was trimmed by 1 base and V by 10 bases; bases with no gene match: 6. The chain's CDR3 is CATRYRGSYEQYF. CDR3 nucleotides: TGTGCCACTCGGTACAGGGGGTCCTACGAGCAGTACTTC.

Ten or more counts support this clonotype. CDR3 DNA sequence: TGTGCCAGCAGTGAAACTGCAGGGGATTGGGAAGAGACCCAGTACTTC. Encoded protein: CASSETAGDWEETQYF. The chain couples TRBV2 to TRBJ2-5; D might be TRBD1 (6 bases). Germline V lookup: CDR1 SNHLY, CDR2 FYNNEI. Trimming shortened V by 2 bases and J by 3 bases, and 16 bases separated the two germline ends. This CDR3 region has 16 residues.

For this clonotype: With a much larger clone just one base away, this may be a read error. V usage is TRBV24-1 and J usage is TRBJ2-5; maybe TRBD1 (5 bases). V shed 6 bases and J shed 11 bases, with 18 bases lying between them. Germline V gene lookup returns CDR1 KGHDR and CDR2 SFDVKD. This CDR3 is 13 amino acids long. CDR3 nucleotides: TGTGCCACCAGTTTCAGGGAAAGCGATGAGCAGTACTTC. Translating it yields CATSFRESDEQYF.

This clonotype was seen many times. The DNA of the CDR3 is TGTGCCAGCTCGGGGTCAGGGTTCACTGGGTTCTTT. Protein: CASSGSGFTGFF. The chain uses TRBV28 and TRBJ1-1; D may be TRBD1 (5 bases). V was pared by 8 bases and J by 14 bases, with 21 bases between. This CDR3 has 12 residues. Germline CDR1 reads MDHEN; CDR2 reads SYDVKM.

The rearrangement joins TRBV9 to TRBJ2-7; a possible D gene is TRBD2 (6 bases). This CDR3 comprises 15 residues. Trimming removed 0 bases at V and 2 bases at J, with 12 bases between. Germline loops: CDR1 SGDLS, CDR2 YYNGEE. CDR3 loop: CASSVGLALAYEQYF. The CDR3 DNA reads TGTGCCAGCAGCGTAGGGCTAGCGTTAGCCTACGAGCAGTACTTC.

The J gene is TRBJ2-1, the V gene TRBV7-9; TRBD2 matches at 7 bases. Germline trimming cut 1 base from V and 5 bases from J; bases unmatched to any gene: 5. CDR3 size: 15 residues. The germline CDR1 and CDR2 sequences are SEHNR and FQNEAQ (reference sequence). CDR3 bases: TGTGCCAGCAGCTTAGGGGGGGGAATACACAATGAGCAGTTCTTC. As protein: CASSLGGGIHNEQFF.

The chain couples TRBV19 to TRBJ2-5; 8 nucleotides match TRBD2. CDR1 LNHDA and CDR2 SQIVND come from the germline V gene (reference sequence). This CDR3 is built from 16 residues. J gave up 1 base and V 10 bases, and 14 bases lay outside the gene matches. DNA for the CDR3: TGTGCCACTAGACATCGGGGGGGTGGGGCCCAAGAGACCCAGTACTTC. This translates into CATRHRGGGAQETQYF. The full variable domain, rest sourced from reference TRBV19 and TRBJ2-5, is DGGITQSPKYLFRKEGQNVTLSCEQNLNHDAMYWYRQDPGQGLRLIYYSQIVNDFQKGDIAEGYSVSREKKESFPLTVTSAQKNPTAFYLCATRHRGGGAQETQYFGPGTRLLVL.

This rearrangement joins TRBV2 to TRBJ1-2, with 11 bases lining up with TRBD1. Trimming removed 6 bases from V and 5 bases from J; junction bases left unmatched: 5. Germline V gives CDR1 SNHLY, CDR2 FYNNEI. The CDR3 sequence is 14 residues long. CDR3 nucleotide sequence: TGTGCCAGCAGGGGGACAGGGGGTTTATATGGCTACACCTTC. This translates into CASRGTGGLYGYTF. The full variable domain, its missing parts supplied by reference TRBV2 and TRBJ1-2, is EPEVTQTPSHQVTQMGQEVILRCVPISNHLYFYWYRQILGQKVEFLVSFYNNEISEKSEIFDDQFSVERPDGSNFTLKIRSTKLEDSAMYFCASRGTGGLYGYTFGSGTRLTVV.

Concerning this clonotype: With only one base between it and a far larger clone, this is likely a read error. CDR3 bases: TGTGCCAGCAGTTTAGCGGGACAGGGGGTCCCGGGTGAGCAGTACTTC. As protein: CASSLAGQGVPGEQYF. The chain is built from TRBV12-3 or TRBV12-4 and TRBJ2-7; 11 positions agree with TRBD1. This CDR3 region has 16 residues. The ends lost 0 bases at V and 7 bases at J; junction bases unmatched: 8.

This clonotype has at least ten counts. This chain links TRBV7-2 with TRBJ2-7; TRBD2 aligns across 12 bases. The germline gives CDR1 SGHTA, CDR2 FQGNSA. With V trimmed by 4 bases and J by 3 bases, 4 bases remained unmatched. This CDR3 comprises 15 residues. CDR3 nucleotides: TGTGCCAGCAGCTGGACTAGCGGGGTAGGCTACGAGCAGTACTTC. It encodes CASSWTSGVGYEQYF.

This clonotype was seen repeatedly, ten times or more. The genes are TRBV2 and TRBJ1-4; 7 positions match TRBD1. V trimming: 6 bases; J trimming: 8 bases; junction bases outside the gene matches: 6. The CDR3 totals 13 residues. In germline, CDR1 is SNHLY, CDR2 FYNNEI. The CDR3 DNA is TGTGCCAGCAGGAACAGGGGAGGGGAAAAACTGTTTTTT. Translating gives CASRNRGGEKLFF.

This clonotype showed up just a few times. The V and J genes are TRBV18 and TRBJ2-5, with TRBD1 as a possible D gene (6 bases). Germline loops: CDR1 KGHSH, CDR2 LQKENI. V lost 1 base and J lost 6, with 12 bases in between. The CDR3 loop spans 14 amino acids. CDR3 loop: CASSPRPGVQTQYF. For the CDR3, the DNA is TGTGCCAGCTCACCACGCCCAGGGGTTCAGACCCAGTACTTC.

The CDR3 DNA follows: TGCGCCAGTGGGTCGAGGGAGGGTGGCTACACCTTC. It translates to CASGSREGGYTF. The chain carries TRBV4-1 and TRBJ1-2; D call uncertain. The V and J ends lost 9 bases and 7 bases respectively, with 15 bases between them. Germline V CDR1 and CDR2: MGHRA, YSYEKL. This CDR3 region has 12 residues.

V is TRBV29-1 and J is TRBJ1-1; possible D gene TRBD1, 5 bases. Germline V gene sequence: CDR1 SQVTM, CDR2 ANQGSEA. The CDR3 covers 15 residues. Trimming took off 7 bases at V and 4 bases at J, with 22 bases between the two ends. This chain's CDR3 is CSGEGIEGLATEAFF. The CDR3 nucleotides read TGCAGCGGAGAGGGCATCGAGGGGCTAGCCACTGAAGCTTTCTTT.

The CDR3 DNA reads as TGTGCCAGCAGTTGGGACAGGGTCGGCTACACCTTC. It specifies CASSWDRVGYTF. V usage is TRBV28 and J usage is TRBJ1-2, with 9 bases aligning to TRBD1. Germline CDR1 is MDHEN and CDR2 is SYDVKM. The CDR3 sequence is 12 residues long. Losses at the gene ends were 4 bases for V and 8 bases for J; bases not matched to a gene: 2.

DNA for the CDR3: TGTGCCAGCAGCCTCGGACAGGGACTACACGAGCAGTACTTC. Protein product: CASSLGQGLHEQYF. The genes are TRBV11-2 and TRBJ2-7; perhaps TRBD1 as D (8 bases). CDR1 is SGHAT and CDR2 is FQNNGV in the germline V gene. V was cut by 5 bases and J by 5 bases, with 16 bases left in between. This CDR3 has 14 amino acids.

There are many counts of this clonotype. The chain links TRBV20-1 to TRBJ2-7, with 11 bases that match TRBD1. The CDR3 length is 15 residues. CDR1 and CDR2 from the germline V gene are DFQATT and SNEGSKA (reference sequence). Trimming took 3 bases from V and 0 from J; bases not matched to a gene: 4. The CDR3 bases are TGCAGTGCTAGGACCGGGACAGGGGGCTCCTACGAGCAGTACTTC. Its translation: CSARTGTGGSYEQYF.

Only a few counts were recorded for this clonotype. A junction end diverges from the germline sequence, so it may reflect a read error. J is TRBJ2-4 and V is TRBV2; 10 bases are shared with TRBD2. CDR1 is SNHLY, CDR2 FYNNEI, per germline. This CDR3 has 17 residues. CDR3 nucleotide sequence: TGTGTCAGCAGTGTGCTAGCGGGGGAACTAGCCAAAAACATTCAGTACTTC. This sequence encodes CVSSVLAGELAKNIQYF. Supplemented by reference TRBV2 and TRBJ2-4, the full variable domain reads EPEVTQTPSHQVTQMGQEVILRCVPISNHLYFYWYRQILGQKVEFLVSFYNNEISEKSEIFDDQFSVERPDGSNFTLKIRSTKLEDSAMYFCVSSVLAGELAKNIQYFGAGTRLSVL.

This clonotype was recorded at least ten times. J is TRBJ2-4 and V is TRBV7-2; D is possibly TRBD2 (7 bases). Near its end, the DNA agrees better with TRBJ2-5, so the J call may be wrong. Germline V gene data show CDR1 as SGHTA and CDR2 as FQGNSA. The CDR3 is 15 amino acids. The CDR3 spells CASSSLWGGRETQYF. The CDR3 DNA reads TGTGCCAGCAGCTCCCTTTGGGGGGGCCGGGAGACCCAGTACTTC.

In its sample, this clonotype was seen many times. This sequence joins TRBV2 and TRBJ2-3; weak D call: TRBD2 (7 bases). V lost 6 bases and J lost 6, with 13 bases in between. Germline V gene data show CDR1 as SNHLY and CDR2 as FYNNEI. The CDR3 runs to 13 residues. The DNA for the CDR3 is TGTGCCAGCAGCCGGGGGGCCGTGGATACGCAGTATTTT. Translation: CASSRGAVDTQYF.

This rearrangement joins TRBV7-2 to TRBJ2-2, with 10 bases identical to TRBD2. The CDR3 length is 16 residues. CDR1 and CDR2 from the germline V gene are SGHTA and FQGNSA. V lost 3 bases, J lost 4 bases, and 5 bases stayed unmatched. The CDR3 sequence: CASSFSGGVFTGELFF. The CDR3 DNA is TGTGCCAGCAGCTTCAGCGGGGGGGTTTTCACCGGGGAGCTGTTTTTT.

This clonotype has at least ten counts. This sequence joins TRBV12-3 or TRBV12-4 and TRBJ2-1; 9 bases fit TRBD1. J lost 9 bases, V lost 6 bases, and 12 bases had no gene match. The CDR3 loop spans 15 amino acids. The CDR3 here is CASSPRDRASGEQFF. CDR3 bases: TGTGCCAGCAGCCCCCGGGACAGGGCTAGTGGTGAGCAGTTCTTC.

This clonotype was detected a few times. This chain joins TRBV12-3 or TRBV12-4 and TRBJ2-7; 10 bases are a match to TRBD2. Unmatched junction bases numbered 6, after V lost 6 bases and J lost 4 bases. This CDR3 contains 14 residues. The CDR3 is CASRRATSGYEQYF. CDR3 nucleotide sequence: TGTGCCAGCAGGAGAGCGACTAGCGGGTACGAGCAGTACTTC.

A few counts support this clonotype. The chain couples TRBV2 to TRBJ2-5; D ambiguous. V lost 6 bases, J lost 5 bases, and 13 bases lay in between. Germline CDR1 and CDR2: SNHLY and FYNNEI. This CDR3 spans 13 amino acids. CDR3 amino acids: CASRIGFLETQYF. In DNA, the CDR3 is TGTGCCAGCAGAATAGGGTTTCTCGAGACCCAGTACTTC. The complete variable domain, with remaining parts taken from reference TRBV2 and TRBJ2-5, reads EPEVTQTPSHQVTQMGQEVILRCVPISNHLYFYWYRQILGQKVEFLVSFYNNEISEKSEIFDDQFSVERPDGSNFTLKIRSTKLEDSAMYFCASRIGFLETQYFGPGTRLLVL.

This clonotype was seen ten or more times. The rearrangement uses TRBV2 and TRBJ2-2; tentatively, D is TRBD1 or TRBD2 (5 bases each). CDR1 and CDR2 (germline): SNHLY, FYNNEI. This CDR3 is built from 19 residues. V lost 4 bases to trimming and J lost 7 bases, with 28 bases between them. The CDR3 protein is CASSGPRQGALTRGGELFF. The CDR3 bases are TGTGCCAGCAGTGGGCCCCGGCAGGGAGCACTCACTCGAGGCGGGGAGCTGTTTTTT.

The chain uses TRBV18 and TRBJ2-6, with a tentative D call TRBD1 (6 bases). Trimming took off 3 bases at V and 1 base at J, with 10 bases between the two ends. CDR3 size: 16 residues. Looked up from germline, CDR1 is KGHSH and CDR2 is LQKENI. CDR3 sequence reads: CASSPQGFSGANVLTF. In nucleotides, the CDR3 is TGTGCCAGCTCACCGCAGGGGTTTTCTGGGGCCAACGTCCTGACTTTC.

This clonotype has only a few counts. V and J are TRBV12-3 or TRBV12-4 and TRBJ1-5, with a tentative D call TRBD1 (5 bases). V was cut by 6 bases and J by 3 bases, with 15 bases left in between. There are 15 residues in the CDR3. For the CDR3, the DNA is TGTGCCAGCAGAGGGGCGCCAGGTCCCAATCAGCCCCAGCATTTT. Residues: CASRGAPGPNQPQHF.

This clonotype was seen many times. This sequence joins TRBV20-1 and TRBJ2-5; 7 bases fit TRBD2. The CDR3 runs 13 residues. CDR1 and CDR2 from the germline V gene are DFQATT and SNEGSKA (reference sequence). Trimming took 0 bases from V and 5 from J; bases not matched to a gene: 3. The CDR3 sequence: CSARDRGVETQYF. Written as DNA, the CDR3 is TGCAGTGCTAGAGATCGGGGGGTCGAGACCCAGTACTTC.